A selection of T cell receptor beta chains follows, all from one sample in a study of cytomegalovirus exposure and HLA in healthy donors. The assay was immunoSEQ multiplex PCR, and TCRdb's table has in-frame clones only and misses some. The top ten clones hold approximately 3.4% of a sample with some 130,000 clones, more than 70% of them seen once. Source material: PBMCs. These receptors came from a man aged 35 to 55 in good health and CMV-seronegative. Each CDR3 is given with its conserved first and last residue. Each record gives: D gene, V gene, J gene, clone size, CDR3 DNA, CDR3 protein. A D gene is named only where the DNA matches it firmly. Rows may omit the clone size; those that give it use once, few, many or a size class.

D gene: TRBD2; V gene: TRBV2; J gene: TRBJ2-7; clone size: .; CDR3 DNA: TGTGCCAGCAGTGGACTAGCGGGGCCCTACGAGCAGTACTTC; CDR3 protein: CASSGLAGPYEQYF
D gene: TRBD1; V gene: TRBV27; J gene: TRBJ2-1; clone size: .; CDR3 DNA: TGTGCCAGCAGTTTGCTTACAGGGGAGCCCTACAATGAGCAGTTCTTC; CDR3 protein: CASSLLTGEPYNEQFF
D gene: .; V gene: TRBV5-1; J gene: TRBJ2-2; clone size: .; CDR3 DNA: TGCGCCAGCAGCTTGGCACCCCAGGGTAACACCGGGGAGCTGTTTTTT; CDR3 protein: CASSLAPQGNTGELFF
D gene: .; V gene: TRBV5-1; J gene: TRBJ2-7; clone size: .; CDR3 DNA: TGCGCCAGCAGCCAAAACTACGAGCAGTACTTC; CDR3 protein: CASSQNYEQYF
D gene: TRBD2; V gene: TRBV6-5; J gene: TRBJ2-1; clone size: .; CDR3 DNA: TGTGCCAGCAGGCGACCGGGACTAGGCAACAATGAGCAGTTCTTC; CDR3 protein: CASRRPGLGNNEQFF
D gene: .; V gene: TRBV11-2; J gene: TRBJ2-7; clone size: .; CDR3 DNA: TGTGCCAGCAGCTTAGTGCGGGGAAACTACGAGCAGTACTTC; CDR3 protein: CASSLVRGNYEQYF
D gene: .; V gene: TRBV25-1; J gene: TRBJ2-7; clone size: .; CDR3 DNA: TGTGCCAGCAGTGAGGGGGGGGCCGCCTACGAGCAGTACTTC; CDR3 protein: CASSEGGAAYEQYF
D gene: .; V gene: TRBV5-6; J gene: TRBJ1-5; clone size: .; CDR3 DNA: TGTGCCAGCAGCTTAGCGGCCGGATTGATGTCGGGTCAGCCCCAGCATTTT; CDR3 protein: CASSLAAGLMSGQPQHF
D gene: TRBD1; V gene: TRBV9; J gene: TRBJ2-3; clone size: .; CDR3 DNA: TGTGCCAGCAGCGCGGGACAGGGGGGGATATTCCCCACAGATACGCAGTATTTT; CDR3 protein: CASSAGQGGIFPTDTQYF
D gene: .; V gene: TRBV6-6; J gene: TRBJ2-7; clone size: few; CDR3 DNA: TGTGCCAGCAGAAGAGACAGTACCCAGTACTTC; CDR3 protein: CASRRDSTQYF
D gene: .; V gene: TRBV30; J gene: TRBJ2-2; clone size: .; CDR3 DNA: TGTGCCTGGAGCGGTAGCATTAGCACCGGGGAGCTGTTTTTT; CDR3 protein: CAWSGSISTGELFF
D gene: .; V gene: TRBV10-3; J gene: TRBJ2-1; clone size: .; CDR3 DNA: TGTGCCATCGGGGGGTCGAGCTCCTACAATGAGCAGTTCTTC; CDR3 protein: CAIGGSSSYNEQFF
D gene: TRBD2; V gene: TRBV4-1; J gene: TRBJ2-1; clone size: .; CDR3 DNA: TGCGCCAGCAGCCACCCGACTAGCGGAAGGGGGGCCTCCTACAATGAGCAGTTCTTC; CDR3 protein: CASSHPTSGRGASYNEQFF
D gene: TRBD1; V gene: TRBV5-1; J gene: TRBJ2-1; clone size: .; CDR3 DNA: TGCGCCAGCAGCTTGGGACAGGGGGCCGTGGATGAGCAGTTCTTC; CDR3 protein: CASSLGQGAVDEQFF
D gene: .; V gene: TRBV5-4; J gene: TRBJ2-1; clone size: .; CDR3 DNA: TGTGCCAGCAGCTTGGACGGGACAAACAATGAGCAGTTCTTC; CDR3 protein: CASSLDGTNNEQFF
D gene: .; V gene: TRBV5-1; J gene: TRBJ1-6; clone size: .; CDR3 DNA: TGCGCCAGCAGCTCCAGGGGAATTAATTCACCCCTCCACTTT; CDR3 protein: CASSSRGINSPLHF
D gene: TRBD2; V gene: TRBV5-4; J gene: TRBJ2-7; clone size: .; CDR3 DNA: TGTGCCAGCAGCCCGCCCTCCGGGACTAGCGGGACCTACGAGCAGTACTTC; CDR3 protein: CASSPPSGTSGTYEQYF
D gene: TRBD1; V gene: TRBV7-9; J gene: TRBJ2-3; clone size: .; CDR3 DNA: TGTGCCAGCACCCCGACAGGGCACACAGATACGCAGTATTTT; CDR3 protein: CASTPTGHTDTQYF
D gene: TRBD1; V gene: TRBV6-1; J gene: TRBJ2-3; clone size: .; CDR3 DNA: TGTGCCAGCAGCCTCGGGACAGGGGGAGATACGCAGTATTTT; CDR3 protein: CASSLGTGGDTQYF
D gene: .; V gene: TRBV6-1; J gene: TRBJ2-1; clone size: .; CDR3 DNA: TGTGCCACCCAGGTCGGGCAGTTCTTC; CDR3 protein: CATQVGQFF
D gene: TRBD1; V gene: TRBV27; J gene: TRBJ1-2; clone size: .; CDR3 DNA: TGTGCCAGGTACATTGAGGACAGGGCAGTAGGGTATGGCTACACCTTC; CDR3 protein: CARYIEDRAVGYGYTF
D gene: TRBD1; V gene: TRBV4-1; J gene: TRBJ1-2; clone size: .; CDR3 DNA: TGCGCCAGCAGCCAAGGACAGGGGTATGGCTACACCTTC; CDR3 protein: CASSQGQGYGYTF
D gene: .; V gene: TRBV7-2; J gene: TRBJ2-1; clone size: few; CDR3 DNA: TGTGCCAGCAGCCTGGCAGGTGGTGATTTATGGTTCTTC; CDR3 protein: CASSLAGGDLWFF
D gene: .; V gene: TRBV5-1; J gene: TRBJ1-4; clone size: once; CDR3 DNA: TGCGCCAGCAGCGATATGGGGGGAACTAATGAAAAACTGTTTTTT; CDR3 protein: CASSDMGGTNEKLFF
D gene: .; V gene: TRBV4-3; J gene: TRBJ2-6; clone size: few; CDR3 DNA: TGCGCCAGCAGCCGCGGAGCTGGGGCCAACGTCCTGACTTTC; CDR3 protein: CASSRGAGANVLTF
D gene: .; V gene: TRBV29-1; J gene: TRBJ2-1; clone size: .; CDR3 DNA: TGCAGCGTTGCGCGGCTCATATCCTACAATGAGCAGTTCTTC; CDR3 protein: CSVARLISYNEQFF
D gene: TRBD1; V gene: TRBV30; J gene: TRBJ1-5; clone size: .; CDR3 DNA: TGTGCCTGGAGGCGAAAAGGGACAGTAAATCAGCCCCAGCATTTT; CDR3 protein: CAWRRKGTVNQPQHF
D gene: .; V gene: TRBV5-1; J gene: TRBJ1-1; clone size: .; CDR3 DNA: TGCGCCAGCAGCTTGGGCAGGCAGCCCAGCATGAACACTGAAGCTTTCTTT; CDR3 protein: CASSLGRQPSMNTEAFF
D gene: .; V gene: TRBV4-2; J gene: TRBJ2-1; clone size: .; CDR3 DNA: TGTGCCAGCAGCCAAGATCGGGGATACACCTACAATGAGCAGTTCTTC; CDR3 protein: CASSQDRGYTYNEQFF
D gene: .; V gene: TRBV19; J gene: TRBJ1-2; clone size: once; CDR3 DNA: TGTGCCAGTAGTACAGAAACAGGCTACTATGGCTACACCTTC; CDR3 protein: CASSTETGYYGYTF
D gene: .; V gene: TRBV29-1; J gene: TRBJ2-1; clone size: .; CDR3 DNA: TGCAGCGCCCGGTGGGCGGGATACAATGAGCAGTTCTTC; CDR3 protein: CSARWAGYNEQFF
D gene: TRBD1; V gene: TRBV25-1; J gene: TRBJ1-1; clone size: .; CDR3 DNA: TGTGCCAGCAGTGCAGGGGGGACTGAAGCTTTCTTT; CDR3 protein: CASSAGGTEAFF
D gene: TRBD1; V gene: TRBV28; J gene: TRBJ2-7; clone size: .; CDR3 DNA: TGTGCCAGCAGTTTACCCGGGACAGGGGGTCGCGAGCAGTACTTC; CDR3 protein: CASSLPGTGGREQYF
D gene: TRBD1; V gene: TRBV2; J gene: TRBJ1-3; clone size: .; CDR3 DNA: TGTGCCAGCAGGGAGGGACAGAGGCTCTACACCATATATTTT; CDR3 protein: CASREGQRLYTIYF
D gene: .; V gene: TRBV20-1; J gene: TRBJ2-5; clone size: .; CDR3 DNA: TGCAGTGCTAGAGCGGGGGAGACCCAGTACTTC; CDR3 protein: CSARAGETQYF
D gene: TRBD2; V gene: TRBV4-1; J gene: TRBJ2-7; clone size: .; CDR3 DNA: TGCGCCAGCAGCCAACCACTAGCGGGAGTAGACGAGCAGTACTTC; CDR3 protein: CASSQPLAGVDEQYF
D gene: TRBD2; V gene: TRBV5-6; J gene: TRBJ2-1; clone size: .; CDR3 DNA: TGTGCCAGCAGCTTACCGGGACTAGCGGGGGACAATGAGCAGTTCTTC; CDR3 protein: CASSLPGLAGDNEQFF
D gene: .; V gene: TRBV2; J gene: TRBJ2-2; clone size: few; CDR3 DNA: TGTGCCAGCAGGGAAACTAGCTCCGGGGAGCTGTTTTTT; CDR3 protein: CASRETSSGELFF
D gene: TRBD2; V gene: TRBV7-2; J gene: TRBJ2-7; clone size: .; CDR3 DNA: TGTGCCAGCAGCCCTGGGCGGGGGTTAAGCCCCGAGCAGTACTTC; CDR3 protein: CASSPGRGLSPEQYF
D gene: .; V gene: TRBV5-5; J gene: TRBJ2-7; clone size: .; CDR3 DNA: TGTGCCAGCAGCTTAGGAGGAACCTACGAGCAGTACTTC; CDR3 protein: CASSLGGTYEQYF
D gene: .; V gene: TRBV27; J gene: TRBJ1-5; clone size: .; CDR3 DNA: TGTGCCAGCAGTTTATCGGGCAGGGGCAATCAGCCCCAGCATTTT; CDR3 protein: CASSLSGRGNQPQHF
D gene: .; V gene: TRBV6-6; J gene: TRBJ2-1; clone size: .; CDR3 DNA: TGTGCCAGCAGTTACTCGAGTAATGAGCAGTTCTTC; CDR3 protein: CASSYSSNEQFF
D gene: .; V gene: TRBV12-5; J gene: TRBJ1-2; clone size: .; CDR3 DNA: TGTGCTAGTGGTTTGCCAAGAACAGGGTATGGCTACACCTTC; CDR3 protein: CASGLPRTGYGYTF
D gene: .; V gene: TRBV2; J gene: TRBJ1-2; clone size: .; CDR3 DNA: TGTGCCAGCAGTGAAGAGTCTACAGGTATTGGCTACACCTTC; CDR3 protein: CASSEESTGIGYTF
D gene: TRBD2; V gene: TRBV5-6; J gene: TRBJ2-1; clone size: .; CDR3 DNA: TGTGCCAGCAGCCAGATAGCGGGGGGGGACAATGAGCAGTTCTTC; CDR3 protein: CASSQIAGGDNEQFF
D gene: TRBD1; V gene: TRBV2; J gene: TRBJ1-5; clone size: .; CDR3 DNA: TGTGCCAGCAGTCAGGGGGCTGGGGGCAATCAGCCCCAGCATTTT; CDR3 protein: CASSQGAGGNQPQHF
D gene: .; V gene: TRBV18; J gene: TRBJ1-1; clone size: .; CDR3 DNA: TGTGCCAGCTCACTCCCGGGGGGAGTAATGAACACTGAAGCTTTCTTT; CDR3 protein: CASSLPGGVMNTEAFF
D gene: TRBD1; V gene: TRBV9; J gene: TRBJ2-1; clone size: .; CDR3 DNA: TGTGCCAGCAGCGTATCGGGGGTTGAGACAGGGGGTTTCAATGAGCAGTTCTTC; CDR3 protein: CASSVSGVETGGFNEQFF
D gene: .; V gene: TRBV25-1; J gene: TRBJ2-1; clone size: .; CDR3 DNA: TGTGCCAGCAGTGAATTAAGAGGGAGTGGGGATGAGCAGTTCTTC; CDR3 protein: CASSELRGSGDEQFF
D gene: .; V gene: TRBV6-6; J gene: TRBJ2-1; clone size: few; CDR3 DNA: TGTGCCAGCCGAAAGGGGGAGGGCGTGCAGTTCTTC; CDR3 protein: CASRKGEGVQFF
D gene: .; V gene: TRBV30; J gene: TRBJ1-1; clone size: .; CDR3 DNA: TGTGCCTGGTCGAGGGCGTTGAACACTGAAGCTTTCTTT; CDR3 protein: CAWSRALNTEAFF
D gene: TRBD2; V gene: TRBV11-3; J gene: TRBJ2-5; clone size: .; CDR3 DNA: TGTGCCAGCAGCCCCCGTCGCAGCGGGGGGGCTATGGAGACCCAGTACTTC; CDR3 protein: CASSPRRSGGAMETQYF
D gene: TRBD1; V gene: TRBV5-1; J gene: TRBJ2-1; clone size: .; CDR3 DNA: TGCGCCAGCAGCCCTGACAGGGCTTTGGGGGATGAGCAGTTCTTC; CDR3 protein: CASSPDRALGDEQFF
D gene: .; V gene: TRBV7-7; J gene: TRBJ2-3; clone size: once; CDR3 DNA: TGTGCCAGCAGCCCCTGCGGGTCTCTGTATAGCACAGATACGCAGTATTTT; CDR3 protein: CASSPCGSLYSTDTQYF
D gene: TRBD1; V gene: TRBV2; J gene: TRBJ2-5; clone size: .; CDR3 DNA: TGTGCCAGCAGTGGGGGGACAGGGAAGGTTAGGCGAGAGACCCAGTACTTC; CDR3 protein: CASSGGTGKVRRETQYF
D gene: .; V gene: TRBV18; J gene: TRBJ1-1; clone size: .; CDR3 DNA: TGTGCCAGCTCACCACAAGGAGGGGAGAGCACTGAAGCTTTCTTT; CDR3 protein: CASSPQGGESTEAFF
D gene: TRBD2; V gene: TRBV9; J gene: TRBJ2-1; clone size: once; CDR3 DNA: TGTGCCAGCAGCTTAACAGGGCTAGCGGGAGGGGGTATGTCCTACAATGAGCAGTTCTTC; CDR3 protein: CASSLTGLAGGGMSYNEQFF
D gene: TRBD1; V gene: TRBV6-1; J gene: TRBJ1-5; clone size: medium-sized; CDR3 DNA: TGTGCCAGCAGGGAGGGGACAGTGTTCAATCAGCCCCAGCATTTT; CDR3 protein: CASREGTVFNQPQHF
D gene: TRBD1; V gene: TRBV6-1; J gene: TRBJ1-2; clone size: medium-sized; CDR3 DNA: TGTGCCAGCAGTGAAGAAGAGGGACAGGTAGCTAACTATGGCTACACCTTC; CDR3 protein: CASSEEEGQVANYGYTF
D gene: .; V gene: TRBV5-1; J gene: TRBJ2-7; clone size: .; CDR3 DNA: TGCGCCAGCACCGCACCTGGGGCGGACGAGCAGTACTTC; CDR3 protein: CASTAPGADEQYF